Shown below are 3 T cell receptor beta chains from a single sample sequenced in a study of blood T cell repertoires in COVID-19. Measured with immunoSEQ multiplex PCR; TCRdb has only the in-frame clones, and not every one. The repertoire holds about 63,000 clones, with 79% as singletons. The specimen sequenced was peripheral blood. The receptors originated from a human donor in a cohort sampled during active COVID-19.

This chain connects TRBV5-4 to TRBJ2-3; D gene uncertain. V was pared by 10 bases and J by 4 bases, with 10 bases between. Germline V lookup: CDR1 SGHNT, CDR2 YYREEE (reference sequence). The CDR3 is made up of 11 amino acids. CDR3: CACVYADTQYF. In DNA, the CDR3 is TGTGCCTGCGTCTATGCAGATACGCAGTATTTT. Full variable domain (outside the CDR3, taken from reference TRBV5-4 and TRBJ2-3): ETGVTQSPTHLIKTRGQQVTLRCSSQSGHNTVSWYQQALGQGPQFIFQYYREEENGRGNFPPRFSGLQFPNYSSELNVNALELDDSALYLCACVYADTQYFGPGTRLTVL.

The V and J genes are TRBV30 and TRBJ2-2; TRBD1 matches 8 bases. Trimming removed 0 bases from V and 7 bases from J; junction bases left unmatched: 4. CDR3 length equals 14 residues. Germline V gene lookup returns CDR1 GTSNPN and CDR2 SVGIG (reference sequence). As DNA, the CDR3 is TGTGCCTGGAGTGTCCTACAGGGGGTCGGGGAGCTGTTTTTT. Its protein product is CAWSVLQGVGELFF.

This sequence joins TRBV6-6 and TRBJ2-2, with 9 bases identical to TRBD1. Looked up from germline, CDR1 is MNHNY and CDR2 is SVGAGI (reference sequence). The CDR3 extends over 16 amino acids. Trimming took 6 bases from V and 2 from J; bases not matched to a gene: 7. The CDR3 reads CASREPGQGNTGELFF. The CDR3 DNA reads as TGTGCCAGCAGAGAGCCGGGACAGGGTAACACCGGGGAGCTGTTTTTT.